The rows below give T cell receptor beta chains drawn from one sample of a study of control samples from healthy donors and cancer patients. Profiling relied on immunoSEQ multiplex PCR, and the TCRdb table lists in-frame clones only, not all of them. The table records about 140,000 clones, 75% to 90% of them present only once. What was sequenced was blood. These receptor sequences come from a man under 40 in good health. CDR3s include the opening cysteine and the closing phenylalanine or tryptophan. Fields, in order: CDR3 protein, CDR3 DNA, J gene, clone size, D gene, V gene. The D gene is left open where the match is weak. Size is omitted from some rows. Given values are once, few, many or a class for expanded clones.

CDR3 protein: CASTQGQIIGANVLTF
CDR3 DNA: TGTGCCAGCACACAGGGCCAGATTATTGGGGCCAACGTCCTGACTTTC
J gene: TRBJ2-6
clone size: .
D gene: .
V gene: TRBV18

CDR3 protein: CASTLAGGPEETQYF
CDR3 DNA: TGTGCCAGCACACTAGCGGGAGGGCCAGAAGAGACCCAGTACTTC
J gene: TRBJ2-5
clone size: .
D gene: TRBD2
V gene: TRBV5-4

CDR3 protein: CSALAAYEQYF
CDR3 DNA: TGCAGTGCTCTGGCAGCCTACGAGCAGTACTTC
J gene: TRBJ2-7
clone size: .
D gene: .
V gene: TRBV20-1

CDR3 protein: CASSFSLAGVNEQFF
CDR3 DNA: TGTGCCAGCAGCTTTTCCCTAGCGGGGGTTAATGAGCAGTTCTTC
J gene: TRBJ2-1
clone size: .
D gene: TRBD2
V gene: TRBV7-2

CDR3 protein: CASSAAPGGKSDTQYF
CDR3 DNA: TGTGCCAGCAGCGCCGCACCTGGGGGGAAGTCAGATACGCAGTATTTT
J gene: TRBJ2-3
clone size: .
D gene: .
V gene: TRBV21-1

CDR3 protein: CASSFGDNQPQHF
CDR3 DNA: TGTGCCAGCAGTTTTGGGGACAATCAGCCCCAGCATTTT
J gene: TRBJ1-5
clone size: .
D gene: .
V gene: TRBV12-3/TRBV12-4

CDR3 protein: CASSPYPWQPQHF
CDR3 DNA: TGTGCCAGCAGCCCTTATCCTTGGCAGCCCCAGCATTTT
J gene: TRBJ1-5
clone size: .
D gene: .
V gene: TRBV27

CDR3 protein: CATSAPVTNTGELFF
CDR3 DNA: TGTGCCACCAGTGCCCCGGTAACGAACACCGGGGAGCTGTTTTTT
J gene: TRBJ2-2
clone size: .
D gene: .
V gene: TRBV24-1

CDR3 protein: CASSLAGTGGGKLFF
CDR3 DNA: TGCGCCAGCAGCTTGGCCGGAACAGGGGGAGGAAAACTGTTTTTT
J gene: TRBJ1-4
clone size: .
D gene: TRBD1
V gene: TRBV5-1

CDR3 protein: CASSLVPGEAFF
CDR3 DNA: TGTGCCAGCAGCCTCGTGCCGGGTGAAGCTTTCTTT
J gene: TRBJ1-1
clone size: once
D gene: .
V gene: TRBV7-9

CDR3 protein: CASSFDRGFYEQYF
CDR3 DNA: TGTGCCAGCAGCTTTGACAGGGGATTCTACGAGCAGTACTTC
J gene: TRBJ2-7
clone size: once
D gene: TRBD1
V gene: TRBV6-2/TRBV6-3

CDR3 protein: CASTPGLNYGYTF
CDR3 DNA: TGTGCCAGCACCCCAGGGCTTAACTATGGCTACACCTTC
J gene: TRBJ1-2
clone size: .
D gene: .
V gene: TRBV7-2

CDR3 protein: CASKPGLAGSSAYEQYF
CDR3 DNA: TGTGCCAGCAAGCCGGGACTAGCGGGGTCCTCCGCTTACGAGCAGTACTTC
J gene: TRBJ2-7
clone size: .
D gene: TRBD2
V gene: TRBV2

CDR3 protein: CATSDASTATYTQYF
CDR3 DNA: TGTGCCACCAGTGATGCCTCGACGGCAACATATACGCAGTATTTT
J gene: TRBJ2-3
clone size: .
D gene: .
V gene: TRBV24-1

CDR3 protein: CATSSLGANYGYTF
CDR3 DNA: TGTGCCACCAGCAGTCTAGGGGCTAACTATGGCTACACCTTC
J gene: TRBJ1-2
clone size: .
D gene: .
V gene: TRBV15

CDR3 protein: CASSSQRTGLNYGYTF
CDR3 DNA: TGTGCCAGCAGCTCTCAGCGGACAGGGCTAAACTATGGCTACACCTTC
J gene: TRBJ1-2
clone size: .
D gene: TRBD1
V gene: TRBV7-7

CDR3 protein: CASSLIVGQVSYNEQFF
CDR3 DNA: TGCGCCAGCAGCTTGATAGTTGGACAGGTCTCCTACAATGAGCAGTTCTTC
J gene: TRBJ2-1
clone size: .
D gene: TRBD1
V gene: TRBV5-1

CDR3 protein: CASSFSRQGKQPQHF
CDR3 DNA: TGTGCCAGCAGTTTTTCCCGACAGGGGAAGCAGCCCCAGCATTTT
J gene: TRBJ1-5
clone size: .
D gene: TRBD1
V gene: TRBV27

CDR3 protein: CASSPGPGRSYNEQFF
CDR3 DNA: TGTGCCAGCAGCCCGGGCCCCGGGCGGTCCTACAATGAGCAGTTCTTC
J gene: TRBJ2-1
clone size: .
D gene: .
V gene: TRBV14

CDR3 protein: CASIKRLASYNEQFF
CDR3 DNA: TGTGCCAGCATCAAGAGACTAGCGAGCTACAATGAGCAGTTCTTC
J gene: TRBJ2-1
clone size: .
D gene: TRBD2
V gene: TRBV2

CDR3 protein: CASIDRLANYGYTF
CDR3 DNA: TGTGCCAGCATCGACAGGCTAGCTAACTATGGCTACACCTTC
J gene: TRBJ1-2
clone size: once
D gene: .
V gene: TRBV5-6

CDR3 protein: CAWRGGASKNIQYF
CDR3 DNA: TGTGCCTGGAGGGGGGGCGCTTCCAAAAACATTCAGTACTTC
J gene: TRBJ2-4
clone size: .
D gene: .
V gene: TRBV30

CDR3 protein: CASSSGTGSNEQYF
CDR3 DNA: TGCGCCAGCTCCTCCGGGACAGGGTCCAACGAGCAGTACTTC
J gene: TRBJ2-7
clone size: .
D gene: TRBD1
V gene: TRBV4-1

CDR3 protein: CASSLDTDTQYF
CDR3 DNA: TGTGCCAGCAGCTTAGACACAGATACGCAGTATTTT
J gene: TRBJ2-3
clone size: .
D gene: .
V gene: TRBV7-2

CDR3 protein: CASSPPLGKSDTEAFF
CDR3 DNA: TGTGCCAGCAGCCCGCCGTTGGGGAAGTCAGACACTGAAGCTTTCTTT
J gene: TRBJ1-1
clone size: .
D gene: .
V gene: TRBV7-9

CDR3 protein: CASGTSDANTGELFF
CDR3 DNA: TGTGCCAGCGGGACTAGCGACGCGAACACCGGGGAGCTGTTTTTT
J gene: TRBJ2-2
clone size: .
D gene: TRBD2
V gene: TRBV7-6

CDR3 protein: CASSLGGRGEKLFF
CDR3 DNA: TGTGCCAGCAGCTTGGGGGGCCGGGGTGAAAAACTGTTTTTT
J gene: TRBJ1-4
clone size: .
D gene: .
V gene: TRBV5-6

CDR3 protein: CASSPTGGTDTQYF
CDR3 DNA: TGTGCCAGCTCTCCGACCGGGGGCACAGATACGCAGTATTTT
J gene: TRBJ2-3
clone size: .
D gene: .
V gene: TRBV18

CDR3 protein: CASSGGPDNEQFF
CDR3 DNA: TGTGCCAGCTCGGGGGGGCCCGACAATGAGCAGTTCTTC
J gene: TRBJ2-1
clone size: .
D gene: TRBD2
V gene: TRBV7-3